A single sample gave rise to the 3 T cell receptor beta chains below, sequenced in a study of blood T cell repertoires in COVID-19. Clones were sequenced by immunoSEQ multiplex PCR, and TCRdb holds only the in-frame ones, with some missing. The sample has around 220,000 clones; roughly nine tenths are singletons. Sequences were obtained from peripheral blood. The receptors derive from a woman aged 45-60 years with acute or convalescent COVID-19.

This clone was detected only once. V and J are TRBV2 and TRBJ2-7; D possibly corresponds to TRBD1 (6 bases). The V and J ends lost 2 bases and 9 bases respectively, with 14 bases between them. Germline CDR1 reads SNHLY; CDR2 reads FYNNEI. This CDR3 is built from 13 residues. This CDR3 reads CASSEYREQRQYF. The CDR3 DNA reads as TGTGCCAGCAGTGAATACAGGGAGCAAAGGCAGTACTTC.

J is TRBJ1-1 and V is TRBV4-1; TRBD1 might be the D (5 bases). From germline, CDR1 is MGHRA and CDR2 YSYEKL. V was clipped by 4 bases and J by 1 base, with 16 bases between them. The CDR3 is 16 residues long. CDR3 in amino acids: CASSPEPGLRNTEAFF. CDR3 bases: TGCGCCAGCAGCCCGGAACCGGGACTGAGGAACACTGAAGCTTTCTTT.

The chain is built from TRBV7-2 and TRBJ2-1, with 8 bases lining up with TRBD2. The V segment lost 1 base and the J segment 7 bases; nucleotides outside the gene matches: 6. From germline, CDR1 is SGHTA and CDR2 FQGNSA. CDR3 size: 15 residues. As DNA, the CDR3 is TGTGCCAGCAGCTTAGGGGGCGGGAGGACTAATGAGCAGTTCTTC. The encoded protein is CASSLGGGRTNEQFF.